This T cell receptor beta chain was captured by sequencing in a study of CD8 T cells in Susac syndrome (dated by TCRdb to about 2019). Study-level background: Repertoire sequencing was used to test whether CD8+ T cell activation and differentiation in Susac syndrome was antigen driven. Study-wide findings and limitations: The TCR sequencing and HLA analysis was acknowledged to have included a relatively small number of individuals.

Peripheral blood CD8+ and CD4+ T cells from healthy donors, Susac syndrome patients and multiple sclerosis patients were profiled by high-throughput TCR beta sequencing. The multiple sclerosis controls were treatment-naive patients who had stable or active relapsing-remitting disease and met the revised McDonald criteria. Bulk CD8+ and CD4+ T cells were purified by magnetic negative isolation, whereas CD8+ TEMRA cells were enriched by FACS. Blood was collected in EDTA tubes and processed within 24 hours, with PBMCs isolated through density gradient centrifugation. PBMCs destined for TCR sequencing were cryopreserved in liquid nitrogen and later thawed in a 37 °C water bath. Purity of sorted or isolated CD4+, CD8+ and CD8+ TEMRA cells was at least 90%. RNA was extracted using the RNeasy kit, and 0.5 to 1 microgram was reverse transcribed with random hexamers. The immunoSEQ multiplex PCR assay, which covers 54 Vbeta and 13 Jbeta segments, was used to amplify TCR beta CDR3 regions. To correct PCR amplification bias, a synthetic template baseline was used for both primer optimization and computational correction. The authors processed their data as follows. Reads were annotated to V, D and J genes per IMGT and analyzed with immunoSEQ Analyzer, keeping only productive sequences. Clonality was computed as one minus Shannon entropy normalized by log2 of the number of productive unique sequences. For each patient and control, public and private clones were evaluated within the 100 most prevalent clones. A clone was defined as Susac-specific if it was absent from the healthy and MS cohorts, from 1052 published viral clones and from other ImmuneACCESS disease sequences. The public reads were reprocessed in TCRdb via fastp at Q25 and MiXCR, keeping in-frame beta chains. When rows share a CDR3 protein, they turn into one entry using the most common DNA and genes. TCRdb's processing, not the authors' own work, is the source of the V and J calls. The table for this sample lists 150,000 or so distinct CDR3 sequences; roughly 94% of them were counted only once. About 0.1% of the sample lies in the top ten.

As concerns this clonotype: Its antigen remains undetermined. Base-call qualities are not available, and no considerably larger clone is one nucleotide away.

From a lookup of the germline V gene (reference sequence), CDR1 and CDR2 are LGHDT and YNNKEL. The CDR3, cysteine through phenylalanine, is 14 amino acids long. Just the 42-base CDR3 DNA is kept, in frame starting at base 1. At the junction V is shortened by 1 base and J by 4 bases; bases outside the gene matches: 2. The sequencing sample was made of CD4+ T cells from PBMCs. The V gene is TRBV3-1 and the J gene is TRBJ2-5; 8 bases in the middle match TRBD1. This receptor was obtained from a human donor with multiple sclerosis. The sequenced DNA: TGTGCCAGCAGCCAAGCCGGGACAGGAGAGACCCAGTACTTC. Its protein reads: CASSQAGTGETQYF.